The 10 T cell receptor beta chains given below trace back to one sample, sequenced in a study of blood T cells in healthy people across ages. The use of a sample-barcoded 5' primer and a J-beta primer mix characterized a second PCR of roughly 6 to 11 cycles. TCRdb reprocessed the 5' RACE reads via MiXCR and lists one record per CDR3 protein. The sample shows about 1,800,000 distinct CDR3 sequences, over 25% of them seen only once. Sequencing was carried out using blood. The receptors were sampled from a woman aged 25 to 39 in good health.

In this sample, this clonotype turned up a few times. The chain recombines TRBV11-1 with TRBJ2-5; 13 bases map to TRBD2. V gave up 4 bases and J gave up 2 bases; unmatched junction bases: 7. The CDR3 totals 17 residues. CDR1 is SGHAT, CDR2 FQDESV, per germline (reference sequence). The CDR3 is CASSSGGTSGEQETQYF. CDR3 nucleotide sequence: TGTGCCAGCAGCTCCGGCGGGACTAGCGGGGAACAAGAGACCCAGTACTTC.

This clonotype was picked up a small number of times. The chain carries TRBV5-5 and TRBJ2-7, with 10 nucleotides matching TRBD2. The germline CDR1 and CDR2 sequences are SGHKS and YYEKEE (reference sequence). The CDR3 runs to 14 residues. V lost 7 bases, J lost 2 bases, and 6 bases stayed unmatched. The CDR3 loop is CASVPSGSPYEQYF. The CDR3 DNA is TGTGCCAGCGTACCTAGCGGGAGCCCCTACGAGCAGTACTTC.

Notes on this clonotype: One end of the junction does not line up with germline, which may come from a read error. The chain uses TRBV10-2 and TRBJ2-4, with D maybe TRBD1 (5 bases). The DNA end favors TRBJ2-7, so the J call may be wrong. Germline lookup yields CDR1 WSHSY and CDR2 SAAADI. The CDR3 spans 16 residues. This CDR3 is CASSESAGASSHEQYF. For the CDR3, the DNA is TGCGCCAGCAGTGAGTCGGCTGGGGCCTCCTCCCACGAGCAGTACTTC.

This clonotype was counted ten times or more. The V gene is TRBV5-5, the J gene TRBJ2-3; D uncertain. This CDR3 spans 12 amino acids. Trimming took 1 base from V and 5 from J, leaving 5 bases between them. Per the germline V gene, CDR1 is SGHKS and CDR2 is YYEKEE (reference sequence). CDR3 in DNA: TGTGCCAGCAGCTTGTTAGGAGATACGCAGTATTTT. It translates to CASSLLGDTQYF.

Here the CDR3 DNA reads TGTGCCAGCAGCCGGTTTGGACCGTCTATACCAGAGACCCAGTACTTC. The encoded protein is CASSRFGPSIPETQYF. The V gene is TRBV7-7, the J gene TRBJ2-5; no clear D gene. This CDR3 has 16 amino acids. Trimming cost V 5 bases and J 4 bases, with 20 bases left between them. Germline lookup yields CDR1 SSHAT and CDR2 FNYEAQ (reference sequence).

The chain recombines TRBV9 with TRBJ2-5, with D possibly being TRBD1 or TRBD2 (6 bases each). The end of the DNA is better explained by TRBJ2-7, so the J call may be wrong. This CDR3 region has 14 residues. The germline gives CDR1 SGDLS, CDR2 YYNGEE. CDR3 in amino acids: CASSVEGGRDEQYF. The CDR3 DNA follows: TGTGCCAGCAGCGTAGAGGGGGGCAGGGACGAGCAGTACTTC.

Details on this clonotype: This clone may be a read error of a much larger clone one base away. The rearrangement links TRBV29-1 to TRBJ2-5; the D gene is possibly TRBD2 (6 bases). This CDR3 has 13 amino acids. Germline CDR1 reads SQVTM; CDR2 reads ANQGSEA. The V end lost 7 bases, the J end lost 11 bases, and 23 bases lay between the germline ends. The CDR3 loop reads CSGLDNSYNEQYF. CDR3 DNA sequence: TGCAGCGGACTAGACAACTCCTACAATGAGCAGTACTTC.

This clonotype has at least ten counts. The chain joins TRBV9 to TRBJ2-5; a possible D gene is TRBD2 (6 bases). From germline, CDR1 is SGDLS and CDR2 YYNGEE. The V gene lost 0 bases and the J gene lost 2 bases, with 8 bases spanning the gap. This CDR3 region has 14 residues. In DNA, the CDR3 is TGTGCCAGCAGCGTAGAACGGGAGCAAGAGACCCAGTACTTC. It specifies CASSVEREQETQYF.

As to this clonotype: This clone may be a read error of a much larger clone one base away. J is TRBJ2-1 and V is TRBV24-1; 9 positions agree with TRBD1. The CDR3 consists of 15 residues. The germline gives CDR1 KGHDR, CDR2 SFDVKD. As DNA, the CDR3 is TGTGCCACCAGTGATCCGACAGGGGGTGAGGATGAGCATTTCTTC. Amino acids: CATSDPTGGEDEHFF.

This clonotype was seen at least ten times. The J gene is TRBJ2-1, the V gene TRBV7-9; D is unclear. This CDR3 has 11 residues. Germline CDR1 is SEHNR and CDR2 is FQNEAQ (reference sequence). V was cut by 2 bases and J by 9 bases, with 5 bases left in between. The CDR3 loop reads CASSLPSEQFF. The CDR3 bases are TGTGCCAGCAGCTTACCGAGTGAGCAGTTCTTC.